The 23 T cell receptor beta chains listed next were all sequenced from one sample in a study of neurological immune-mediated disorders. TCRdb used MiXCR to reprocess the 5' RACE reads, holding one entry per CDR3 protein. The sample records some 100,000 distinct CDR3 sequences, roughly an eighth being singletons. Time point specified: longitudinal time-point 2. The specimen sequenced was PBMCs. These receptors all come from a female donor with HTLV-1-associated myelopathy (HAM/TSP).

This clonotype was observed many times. CDR3: CASSLEEGILEQYF. CDR3 DNA: TGTGCCAGCAGCTTAGAAGAGGGGATCTTGGAGCAGTACTTC. The rearrangement links TRBV7-9 to TRBJ2-7; perhaps D is TRBD1 or TRBD2 (5 bases each). V lost 1 base and J 7 bases, leaving 14 bases between the germline ends. CDR3 length: 14 amino acids. Germline V lookup: CDR1 SEHNR, CDR2 FQNEAQ (reference sequence).

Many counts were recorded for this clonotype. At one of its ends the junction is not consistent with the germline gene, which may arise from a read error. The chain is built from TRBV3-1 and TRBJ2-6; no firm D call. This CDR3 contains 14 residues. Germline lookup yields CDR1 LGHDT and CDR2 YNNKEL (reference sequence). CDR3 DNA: TGCGCCAGCAGCCAAGAAGCCGGGGCCAACGTCCTGACTTTC. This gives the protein CASSQEAGANVLTF.

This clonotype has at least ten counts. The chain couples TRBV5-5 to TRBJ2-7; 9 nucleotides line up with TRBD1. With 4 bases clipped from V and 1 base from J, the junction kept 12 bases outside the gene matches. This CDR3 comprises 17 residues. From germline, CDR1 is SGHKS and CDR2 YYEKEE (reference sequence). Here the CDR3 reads CASSPDRGTSGSYEQYF. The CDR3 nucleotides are TGTGCCAGCAGCCCGGACAGGGGAACGTCGGGGTCCTACGAGCAGTACTTC.

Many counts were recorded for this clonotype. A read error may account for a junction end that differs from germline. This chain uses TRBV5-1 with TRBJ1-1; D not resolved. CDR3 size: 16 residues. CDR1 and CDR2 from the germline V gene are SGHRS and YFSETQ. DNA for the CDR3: TGCGCCAGCAGCTTGGTAGGGCTGCGGATGAACGCTGAAGCTTTCTTT. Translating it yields CASSLVGLRMNAEAFF.

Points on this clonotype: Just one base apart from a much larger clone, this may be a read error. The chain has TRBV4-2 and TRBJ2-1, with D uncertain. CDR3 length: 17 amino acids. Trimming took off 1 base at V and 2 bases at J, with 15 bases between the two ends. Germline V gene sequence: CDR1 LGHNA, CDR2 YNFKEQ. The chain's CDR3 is CASSQGRGVGTYNEQFF. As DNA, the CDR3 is TGTGCCAGCAGCCAAGGACGCGGCGTGGGAACCTACAATGAGCAGTTCTTC.

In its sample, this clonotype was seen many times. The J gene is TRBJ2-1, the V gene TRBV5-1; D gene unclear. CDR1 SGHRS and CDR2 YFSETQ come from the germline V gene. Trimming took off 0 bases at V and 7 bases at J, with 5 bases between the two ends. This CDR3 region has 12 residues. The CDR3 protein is CASSLGTNEQFF. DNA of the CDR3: TGCGCCAGCAGCTTGGGGACGAATGAGCAGTTCTTC.

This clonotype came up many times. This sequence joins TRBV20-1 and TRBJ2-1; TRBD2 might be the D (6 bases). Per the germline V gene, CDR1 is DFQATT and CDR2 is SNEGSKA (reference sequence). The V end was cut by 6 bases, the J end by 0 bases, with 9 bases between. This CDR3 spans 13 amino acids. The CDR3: CSAGGASYNEQFF. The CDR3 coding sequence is TGCAGTGCCGGCGGGGCCTCCTACAATGAGCAGTTCTTC.

In DNA form, the CDR3 reads TGTGCCAGCTCACCACAACAGGGGGATAATCAGCCCCAGCATTTT. Translating it yields CASSPQQGDNQPQHF. The J gene is TRBJ1-5, the V gene TRBV18; 8 positions agree with TRBD1. Germline CDR1 KGHSH, CDR2 LQKENI. The trim removed 1 base at V and 4 bases at J, leaving 3 bases unmatched. The CDR3 spans 15 residues.

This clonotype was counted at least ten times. The CDR3 reads CASRGTLTTGELFF. Written as DNA, the CDR3 is TGTGCCAGCAGAGGGACCCTAACAACCGGGGAGCTGTTTTTT. The chain has TRBV5-5 and TRBJ2-2; the D call may be TRBD1 or TRBD2 (5 bases each). V was pared by 5 bases and J by 5 bases, with 13 bases between. The CDR3 runs 14 residues. The V gene's germline CDR1 is SGHKS and CDR2 YYEKEE (reference sequence).

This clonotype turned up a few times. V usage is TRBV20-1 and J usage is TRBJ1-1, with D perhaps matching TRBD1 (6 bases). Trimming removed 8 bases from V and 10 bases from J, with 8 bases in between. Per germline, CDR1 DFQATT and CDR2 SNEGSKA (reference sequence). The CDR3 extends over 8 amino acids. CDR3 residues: CSRGAAFF. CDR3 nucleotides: TGCAGTAGGGGGGCAGCTTTCTTT.

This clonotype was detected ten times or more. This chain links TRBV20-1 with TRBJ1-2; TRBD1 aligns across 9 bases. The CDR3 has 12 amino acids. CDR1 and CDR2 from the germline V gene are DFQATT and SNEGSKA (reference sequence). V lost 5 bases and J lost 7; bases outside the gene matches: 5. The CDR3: CSASQGARGYTF. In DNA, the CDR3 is TGCAGTGCTTCACAGGGGGCGCGTGGCTACACCTTC.

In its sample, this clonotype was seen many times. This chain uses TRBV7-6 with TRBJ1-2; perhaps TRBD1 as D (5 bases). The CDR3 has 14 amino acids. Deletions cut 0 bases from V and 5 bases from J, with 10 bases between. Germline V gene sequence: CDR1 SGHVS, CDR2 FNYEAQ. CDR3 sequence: CASSLASGIYGYTF. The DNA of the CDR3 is TGTGCCAGCAGCTTAGCGTCAGGGATATATGGCTACACCTTC.

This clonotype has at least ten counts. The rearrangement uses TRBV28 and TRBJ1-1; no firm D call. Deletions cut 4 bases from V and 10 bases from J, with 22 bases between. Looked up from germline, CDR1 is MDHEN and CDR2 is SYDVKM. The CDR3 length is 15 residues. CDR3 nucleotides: TGTGCCAGCAGTTCCATACTGAATTCGCCCGCTGGAGCTTTCTTT. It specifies CASSSILNSPAGAFF.

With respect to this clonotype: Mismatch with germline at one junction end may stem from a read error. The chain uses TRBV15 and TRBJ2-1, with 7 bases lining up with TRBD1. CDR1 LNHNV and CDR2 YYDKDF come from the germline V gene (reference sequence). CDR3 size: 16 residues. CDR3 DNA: TGTGCTACCAGCAGGGGGACGCTGAGCTCCTACAATGAGCAGTTCTTC. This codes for CATSRGTLSSYNEQFF.

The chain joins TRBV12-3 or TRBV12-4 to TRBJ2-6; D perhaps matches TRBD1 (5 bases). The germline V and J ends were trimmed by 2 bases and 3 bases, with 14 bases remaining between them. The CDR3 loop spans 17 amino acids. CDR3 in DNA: TGTGCCAGCAGTTTAATAGGTGGGGCGTATGGGGCCAACGTCCTGACTTTC. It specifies CASSLIGGAYGANVLTF.

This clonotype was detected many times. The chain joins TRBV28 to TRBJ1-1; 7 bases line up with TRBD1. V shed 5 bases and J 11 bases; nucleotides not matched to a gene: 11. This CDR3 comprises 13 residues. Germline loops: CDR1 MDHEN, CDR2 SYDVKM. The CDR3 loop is CASSKPDRKVAFF. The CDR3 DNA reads TGTGCCAGCAGTAAACCGGACAGGAAAGTTGCTTTCTTT. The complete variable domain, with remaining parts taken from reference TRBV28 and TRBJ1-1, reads DVKVTQSSRYLVKRTGEKVFLECVQDMDHENMFWYRQDPGLGLRLIYFSYDVKMKEKGDIPEGYSVSREKKERFSLILESASTNQTSMYLCASSKPDRKVAFFGQGTRLTVV.

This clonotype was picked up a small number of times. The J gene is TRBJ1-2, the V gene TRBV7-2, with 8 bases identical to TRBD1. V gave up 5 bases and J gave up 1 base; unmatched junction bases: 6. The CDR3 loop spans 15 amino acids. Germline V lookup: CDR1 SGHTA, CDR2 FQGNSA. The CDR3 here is CASSPSQGDNYGYTF. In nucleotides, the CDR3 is TGTGCCAGCAGCCCTTCACAGGGGGATAACTATGGCTACACCTTC.

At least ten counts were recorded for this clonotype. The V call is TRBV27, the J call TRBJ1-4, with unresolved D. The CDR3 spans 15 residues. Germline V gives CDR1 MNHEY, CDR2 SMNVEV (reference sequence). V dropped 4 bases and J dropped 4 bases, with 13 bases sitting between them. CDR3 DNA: TGTGCCAGCAGTTCCCCATTGAACGGTAATGAAAAACTGTTTTTT. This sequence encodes CASSSPLNGNEKLFF.

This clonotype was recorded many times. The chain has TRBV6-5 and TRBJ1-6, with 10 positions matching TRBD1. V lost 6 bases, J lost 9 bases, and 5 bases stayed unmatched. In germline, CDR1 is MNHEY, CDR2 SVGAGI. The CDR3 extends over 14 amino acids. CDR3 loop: CASRPGTGVSPLHF. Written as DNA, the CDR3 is TGTGCCAGCAGACCCGGGACAGGGGTTTCACCCCTCCACTTT.

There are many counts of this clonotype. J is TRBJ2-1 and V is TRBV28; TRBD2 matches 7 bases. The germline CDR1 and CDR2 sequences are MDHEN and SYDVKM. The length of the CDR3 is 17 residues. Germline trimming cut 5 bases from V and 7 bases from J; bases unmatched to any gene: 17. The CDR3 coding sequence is TGTGCCAGCAGTCCCCCCATGACTCAGGGAGGGTTGAATGAGCAGTTCTTC. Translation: CASSPPMTQGGLNEQFF.

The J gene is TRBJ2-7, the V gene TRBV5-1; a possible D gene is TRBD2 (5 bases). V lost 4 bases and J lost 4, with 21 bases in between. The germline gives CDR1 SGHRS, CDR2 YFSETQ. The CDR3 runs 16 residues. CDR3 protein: CASSLNIGTGSYEQYF. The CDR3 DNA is TGCGCCAGCAGCCTAAACATCGGCACGGGATCATACGAGCAGTACTTC.

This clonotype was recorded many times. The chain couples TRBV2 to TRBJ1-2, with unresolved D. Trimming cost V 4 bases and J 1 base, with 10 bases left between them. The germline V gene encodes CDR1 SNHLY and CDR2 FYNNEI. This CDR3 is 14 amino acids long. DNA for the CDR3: TGTGCCAGCAGTGCTAGCGGTGATAACTATGGCTACACCTTC. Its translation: CASSASGDNYGYTF.

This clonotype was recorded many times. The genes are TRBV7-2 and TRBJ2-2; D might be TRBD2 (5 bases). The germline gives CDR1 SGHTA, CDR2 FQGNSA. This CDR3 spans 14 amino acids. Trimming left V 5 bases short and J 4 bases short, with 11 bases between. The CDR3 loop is CASSPGSATGELFF. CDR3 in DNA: TGTGCCAGCAGCCCGGGGAGCGCCACCGGGGAGCTGTTTTTT.